The 8 T cell receptor beta chains listed next were all sequenced from one sample in a study of circulating tumor DNA in untreated peripheral T-cell lymphoma. This table comes from immunoSEQ multiplex PCR, and its TCRdb copy is limited to in-frame clones, with some not included. Of more than 6,500 clones in the sample, 60% to 85% were seen once. The sequenced sample was tumor tissue. These receptors were collected from a human donor with peripheral T-cell lymphoma.

This clone was counted only a few times. V and J are TRBV28 and TRBJ1-5, with 7 positions matching TRBD1. The ends lost 3 bases at V and 5 bases at J; junction bases unmatched: 7. This CDR3 comprises 15 residues. Germline assignment: CDR1 MDHEN and CDR2 SYDVKM. CDR3 DNA sequence: TGTGCCAGCAGTTTTTCAAGCAGGGGGGATCAGCCCCAGCATTTT. This codes for CASSFSSRGDQPQHF.

The chain joins TRBV14 to TRBJ2-7; maybe TRBD2 (6 bases). Germline V CDR1 and CDR2: SGHDN, FVKESK. The CDR3 has 13 amino acids. Trimming shortened V by 2 bases and J by 3 bases, and 8 bases separated the two germline ends. The DNA of the CDR3 is TGTGCCAGCAGCCAATGGCGGGGCTACGAGCAGTACTTC. Translation: CASSQWRGYEQYF.

To note about this clone: Additional DNA sequences in this sample encode the identical CDR3. V usage is TRBV11-3 and J usage is TRBJ1-3; D unclear. Per the germline V gene, CDR1 is SGHNT and CDR2 is YENEEA. The CDR3 is 14 amino acids. V lost 3 bases, J lost 1 base, and 7 bases lay in between. The CDR3 loop is CASSLTGSGNTIYF. The CDR3 DNA reads as TGTGCCAGCAGCTTGACGGGGTCTGGAAACACCATATATTTT.

This chain uses TRBV5-1 with TRBJ2-7; D could derive from TRBD1 or TRBD2 (5 bases each). Germline V gene sequence: CDR1 SGHRS, CDR2 YFSETQ. V lost 4 bases and J lost 3, with 20 bases in between. CDR3 length equals 16 residues. The CDR3 DNA reads TGCGCCAGCAGCCCCACAAACACAGGAGGTGACTACGAGCAGTACTTC. Its protein is CASSPTNTGGDYEQYF.

V gene TRBV6-8 combines with J gene TRBJ2-5; unclear D gene. The CDR3 loop spans 16 amino acids. V shed 1 base and J shed 1 base, with 13 bases lying between them. Germline CDR1 MNHGY, CDR2 SAAAGT. In DNA, the CDR3 is TGTGCCAGCAGTTACTATTCGGGCGGTACCCAAGAGACCCAGTACTTC. It encodes CASSYYSGGTQETQYF.

CDR3 nucleotides: TGTGCCAGCAGTTCGGTAGACGTCGACGAGCAGTACTTC. Translation gives CASSSVDVDEQYF. V and J are TRBV6-8 and TRBJ2-7; D unresolved. CDR1 is MNHGY, CDR2 SAAAGT, per germline. The CDR3 has 13 amino acids. The V gene lost 4 bases and the J gene lost 5 bases, with 12 bases spanning the gap.

The rearrangement uses TRBV28 and TRBJ1-1; no reliable D call. The CDR3 loop spans 14 amino acids. The V end was cut by 5 bases, the J end by 3 bases, with 13 bases between. Germline values: CDR1 MDHEN, CDR2 SYDVKM. The CDR3 sequence is CASSGPIVYTEAFF. The CDR3 DNA reads TGTGCCAGCAGTGGCCCGATCGTTTACACTGAAGCTTTCTTT.

The chain links TRBV28 to TRBJ2-7; the D gene is possibly TRBD1 (5 bases). The germline V gene encodes CDR1 MDHEN and CDR2 SYDVKM. CDR3 length equals 13 residues. Trimming took 2 bases from V and 5 from J, leaving 10 bases between them. The CDR3 here is CASSLGHGDEQYF. DNA of the CDR3: TGTGCCAGCAGTTTAGGACATGGCGACGAGCAGTACTTC.